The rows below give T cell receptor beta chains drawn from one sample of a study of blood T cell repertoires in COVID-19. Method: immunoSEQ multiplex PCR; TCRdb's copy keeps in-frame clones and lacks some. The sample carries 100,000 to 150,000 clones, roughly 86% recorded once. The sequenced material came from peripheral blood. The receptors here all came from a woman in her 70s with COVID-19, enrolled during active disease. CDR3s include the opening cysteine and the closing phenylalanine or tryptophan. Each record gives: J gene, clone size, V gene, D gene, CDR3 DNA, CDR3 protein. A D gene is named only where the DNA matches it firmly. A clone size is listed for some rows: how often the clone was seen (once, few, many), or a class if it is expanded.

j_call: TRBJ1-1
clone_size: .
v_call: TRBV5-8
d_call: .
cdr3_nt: TGTGCCAGCAGCTTGAGAAGACAGTACACTGAAGCTTTCTTT
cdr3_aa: CASSLRRQYTEAFF

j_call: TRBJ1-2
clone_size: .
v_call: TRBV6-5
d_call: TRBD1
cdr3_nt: TGTGCCAGCAGTCCGAGGACAGGGAATGGCTACACCTTC
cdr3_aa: CASSPRTGNGYTF

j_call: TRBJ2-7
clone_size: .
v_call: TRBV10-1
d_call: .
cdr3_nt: TGCGCCAGCAGTGTTCAGAACAGCTCCTCCTACGAGCAGTACTTC
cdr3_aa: CASSVQNSSSYEQYF

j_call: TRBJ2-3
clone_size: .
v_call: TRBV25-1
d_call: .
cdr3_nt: TGTGCCAGCAGTCAGCCGAGCCTGGGAGCAGATACGCAGTATTTT
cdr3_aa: CASSQPSLGADTQYF

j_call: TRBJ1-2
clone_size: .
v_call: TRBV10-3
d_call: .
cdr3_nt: TGTGCCATCAGTGCCTCGCGAACACAGGGTAACGACTATGGCTACACCTTC
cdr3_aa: CAISASRTQGNDYGYTF

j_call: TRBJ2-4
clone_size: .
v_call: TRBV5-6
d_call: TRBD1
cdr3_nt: TGTGCCAGCAGCTTGGGACAGGGGAAAAACATTCAGTACTTC
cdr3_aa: CASSLGQGKNIQYF

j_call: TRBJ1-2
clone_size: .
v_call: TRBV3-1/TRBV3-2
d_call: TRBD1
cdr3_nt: TGTGCCAGCAGCCAAGGTCAGGGGACAGGGGTCAGGGGCTACACCTTC
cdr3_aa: CASSQGQGTGVRGYTF

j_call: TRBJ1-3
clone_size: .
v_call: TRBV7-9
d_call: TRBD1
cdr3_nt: TGTGCCAGCAGCTTAGGCAGACAGGGGGCGCGTGGAAACACCATATATTTT
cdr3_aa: CASSLGRQGARGNTIYF

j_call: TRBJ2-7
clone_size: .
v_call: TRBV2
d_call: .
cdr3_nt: TGTGCCAGCAGGAACGGGTACGAGCAGTACTTC
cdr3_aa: CASRNGYEQYF

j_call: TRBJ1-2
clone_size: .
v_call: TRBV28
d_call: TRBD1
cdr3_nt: TGTGCCAGCCGGGACAGGGTCTATGGCTACACCTTC
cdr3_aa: CASRDRVYGYTF

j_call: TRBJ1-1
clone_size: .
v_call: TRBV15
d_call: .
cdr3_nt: TGTGCCACCAGCAGTTTAGTTGGGGCCGGCACTGAAGCTTTCTTT
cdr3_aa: CATSSLVGAGTEAFF

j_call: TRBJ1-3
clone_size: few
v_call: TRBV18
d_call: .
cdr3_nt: TGTGCCAGCTCACCTCTAACAGGACAAGCTGGAAACACCATATATTTT
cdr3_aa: CASSPLTGQAGNTIYF

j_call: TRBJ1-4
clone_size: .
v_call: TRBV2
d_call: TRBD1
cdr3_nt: TGTGCCAGCAGCTATGAGACAGGGGGCTGGGGTAATGAAAAACTGTTTTTT
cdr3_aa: CASSYETGGWGNEKLFF

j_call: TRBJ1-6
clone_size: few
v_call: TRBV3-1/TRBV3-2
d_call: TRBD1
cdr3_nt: TGTGCCAGCAGCCACCCGGGACAGGGCTGGTCACCCCTCCACTTT
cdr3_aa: CASSHPGQGWSPLHF

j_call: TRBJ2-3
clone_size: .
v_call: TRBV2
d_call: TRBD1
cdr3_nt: TGTGCCAGCAGTGAAGCAGGCAGGGGGCCCACAGATACGCAGTATTTT
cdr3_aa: CASSEAGRGPTDTQYF

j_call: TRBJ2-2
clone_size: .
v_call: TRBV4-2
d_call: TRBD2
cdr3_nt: TGTGCCAGCAGCCACCAAGTCAGCGGGGGGGCGTACACCGGGGAGCTGTTTTTT
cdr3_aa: CASSHQVSGGAYTGELFF

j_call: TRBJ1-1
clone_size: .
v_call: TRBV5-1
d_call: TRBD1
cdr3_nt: TGCGCCAGCAGCAACCGGGGACAGGGTGGCACTGAAGCTTTCTTT
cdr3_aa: CASSNRGQGGTEAFF

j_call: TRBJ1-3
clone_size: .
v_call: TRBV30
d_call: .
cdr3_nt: TGTGCCTGGAGTGTAACCGGGGACTTCTCTGGAAACACCATATATTTT
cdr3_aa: CAWSVTGDFSGNTIYF

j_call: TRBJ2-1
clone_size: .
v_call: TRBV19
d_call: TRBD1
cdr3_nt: TGTGCCAGTAGTATAGGGGGGCGACAGGGAAGGAATGAGCAGTTCTTC
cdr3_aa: CASSIGGRQGRNEQFF

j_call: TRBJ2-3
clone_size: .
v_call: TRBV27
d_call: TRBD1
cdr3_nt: TGTGCCAGCGGAAGATGGGACAGGGCAGGTACAGATACGCAGTATTTT
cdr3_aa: CASGRWDRAGTDTQYF

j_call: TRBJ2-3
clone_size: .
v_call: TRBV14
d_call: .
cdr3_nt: TGTGCCAGCAGCCAAGGGTGGGGGCGCACAGATACGCAGTATTTT
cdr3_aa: CASSQGWGRTDTQYF

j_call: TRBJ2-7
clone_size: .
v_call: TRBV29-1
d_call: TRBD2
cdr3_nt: TGCAGCGTCGAGACTAGCGGGGGCTCCTACGAGCAGTACTTC
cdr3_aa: CSVETSGGSYEQYF

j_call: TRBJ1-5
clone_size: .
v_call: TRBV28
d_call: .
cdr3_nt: TGTGCCAGCAGCCCGACAGCGTATAGCAATCAGCCCCAGCATTTT
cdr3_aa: CASSPTAYSNQPQHF

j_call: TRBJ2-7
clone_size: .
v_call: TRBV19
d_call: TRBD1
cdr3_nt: TGTGCCAGTAGCCCCGGGACAGGGACCTCCTACGAGCAGTACTTC
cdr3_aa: CASSPGTGTSYEQYF

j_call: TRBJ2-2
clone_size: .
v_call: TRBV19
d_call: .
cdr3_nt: TGTGCCAGTAGTATGAGACAGACCGGGGAGCTGTTTTTT
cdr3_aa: CASSMRQTGELFF

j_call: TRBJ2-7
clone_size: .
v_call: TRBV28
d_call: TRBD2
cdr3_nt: TGTGCCAGCAGTAGACCGGGGGGGGAGTCGTACGAGCAGTACTTC
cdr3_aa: CASSRPGGESYEQYF

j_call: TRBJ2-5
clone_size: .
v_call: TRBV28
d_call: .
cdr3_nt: TGTGCCAGCAGTCCCAACGACAGGGGAGGGGCTCAAGAGACCCAGTACTTC
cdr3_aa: CASSPNDRGGAQETQYF

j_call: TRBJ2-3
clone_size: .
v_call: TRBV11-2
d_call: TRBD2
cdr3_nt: TGTGCCAGCAGCCCGAGACTAGCGTCAGATACGCAGTATTTT
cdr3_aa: CASSPRLASDTQYF

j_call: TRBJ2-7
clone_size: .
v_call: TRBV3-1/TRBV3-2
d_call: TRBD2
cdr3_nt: TGTGCCAGCAGCCGAAAAGGGGGCCAGCGGGGGGTTGCCTACGAGCAGTACTTC
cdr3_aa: CASSRKGGQRGVAYEQYF

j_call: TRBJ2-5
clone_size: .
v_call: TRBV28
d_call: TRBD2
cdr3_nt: TGTGCCAGCAGCTCGACTAGCGGGGGGCTTCAAGAGACCCAGTACTTC
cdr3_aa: CASSSTSGGLQETQYF

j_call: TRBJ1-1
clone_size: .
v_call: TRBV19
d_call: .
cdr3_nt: TGTGCCAGTACCCCGACCGGAGAACCCTGGGTGGAAGCTTTCTTT
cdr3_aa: CASTPTGEPWVEAFF

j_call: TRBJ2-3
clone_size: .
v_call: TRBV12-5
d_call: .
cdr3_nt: TGTGCTAGTGGTTTGACCCAGGGCACAGATACGCAGTATTTT
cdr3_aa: CASGLTQGTDTQYF

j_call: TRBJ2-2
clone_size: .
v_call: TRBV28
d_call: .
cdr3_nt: TGTGCCAGCGCCGTCGGGGGGCAACGGACCGGGGAGCTGTTTTTT
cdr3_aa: CASAVGGQRTGELFF

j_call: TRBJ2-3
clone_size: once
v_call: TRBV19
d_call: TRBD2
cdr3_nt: TGTGCCAGTACCGCTAGCGGGGGGCTTTACACAGATACGCAGTATTTT
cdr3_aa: CASTASGGLYTDTQYF

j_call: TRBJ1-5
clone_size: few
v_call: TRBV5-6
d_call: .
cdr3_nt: TGTGCCAGCAGCGCCTCCGGGCGGTCGGGGGTTTATAGCAATCAGCCCCAGCATTTT
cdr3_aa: CASSASGRSGVYSNQPQHF

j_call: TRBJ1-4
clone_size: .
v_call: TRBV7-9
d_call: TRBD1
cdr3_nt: TGTGCCAGCAGCCCGGGACAGGGACCTCATAATGAAAAACTGTTTTTT
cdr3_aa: CASSPGQGPHNEKLFF

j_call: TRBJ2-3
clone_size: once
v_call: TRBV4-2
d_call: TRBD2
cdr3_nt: TGTGCCAGCAGCCAGGATCTGACTAGCGGGGGACGCACAGATACGCAGTATTTT
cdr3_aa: CASSQDLTSGGRTDTQYF

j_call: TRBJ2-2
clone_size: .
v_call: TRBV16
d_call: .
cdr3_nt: TGTGCCAGCAGCCAATTAGCAGGGGCCACCGGGGAGCTGTTTTTT
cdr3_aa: CASSQLAGATGELFF

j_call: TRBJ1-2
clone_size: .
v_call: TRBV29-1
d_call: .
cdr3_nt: TGCAGCGTTGCCCAGAACTATGGCTACACCTTC
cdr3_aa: CSVAQNYGYTF

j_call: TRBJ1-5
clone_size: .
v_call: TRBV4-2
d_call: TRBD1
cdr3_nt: TGTGCCAGCAGCCAAGTTGGACAGGGCCCCGAATATAGCAATCAGCCCCAGCATTTT
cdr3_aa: CASSQVGQGPEYSNQPQHF

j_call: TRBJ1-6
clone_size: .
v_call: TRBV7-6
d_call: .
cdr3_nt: TGTGCCAGCAGCTTAGCGGGGAGCGGAGGGTCACCCCTCCACTTT
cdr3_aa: CASSLAGSGGSPLHF

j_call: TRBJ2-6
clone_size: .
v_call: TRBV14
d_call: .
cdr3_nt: TGTGCCAGCAGCCAATCTGGCAGGAGGGGTTCTGGGGCCAACGTCCTGACTTTC
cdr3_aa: CASSQSGRRGSGANVLTF

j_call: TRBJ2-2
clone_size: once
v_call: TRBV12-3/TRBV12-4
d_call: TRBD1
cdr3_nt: TGTGCCATTACCGGGACAGGGCCCGGGGAGCTGTTTTTT
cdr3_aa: CAITGTGPGELFF

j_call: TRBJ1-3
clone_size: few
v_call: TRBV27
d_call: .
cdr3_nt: TGTGCCAGCAGTTTAGCAGGTAGCTCTGGAAACACCATATATTTT
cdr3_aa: CASSLAGSSGNTIYF

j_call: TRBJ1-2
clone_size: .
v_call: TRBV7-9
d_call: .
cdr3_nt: TGTGCCAGCAGCTCCAAGGACGGGGGATTCGTGACGGATGGCTACACCTTC
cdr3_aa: CASSSKDGGFVTDGYTF

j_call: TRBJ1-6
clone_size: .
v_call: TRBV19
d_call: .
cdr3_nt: TGTGCCAGTAGTCCCTCCTCCTATAATTCACCCCTCCACTTT
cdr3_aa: CASSPSSYNSPLHF

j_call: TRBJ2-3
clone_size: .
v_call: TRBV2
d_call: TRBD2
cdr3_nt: TGTGCCAGCAGTCGGGCGGGGGGGCCTTATACGCAGTATTTT
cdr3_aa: CASSRAGGPYTQYF

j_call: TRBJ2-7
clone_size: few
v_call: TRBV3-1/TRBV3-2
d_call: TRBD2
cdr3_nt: TGTGCCAGCAGCCAAGGGACTAGCCTTCCCTACGAGCAGTACTTC
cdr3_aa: CASSQGTSLPYEQYF

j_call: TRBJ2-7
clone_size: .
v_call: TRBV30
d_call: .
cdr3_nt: TGTGCCTGGATAACGAGCTACGAGCAGTACTTC
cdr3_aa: CAWITSYEQYF

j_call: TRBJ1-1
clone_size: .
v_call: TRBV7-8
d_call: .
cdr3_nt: TGTGCCAGCAGCTTAAGCCGGGTTGTGCGTCGCTCTGAAGCTTTCTTT
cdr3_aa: CASSLSRVVRRSEAFF

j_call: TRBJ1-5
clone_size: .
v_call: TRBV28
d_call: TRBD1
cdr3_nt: TGTGCCAGCAGTACAGGACAGGGATATCAGCCCCAGCATTTT
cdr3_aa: CASSTGQGYQPQHF

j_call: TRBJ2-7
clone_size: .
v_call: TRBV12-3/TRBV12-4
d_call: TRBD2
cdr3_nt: TGTGCCAGCAGGCCGGCGGGGGCCTACGAGCAGTACTTC
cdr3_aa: CASRPAGAYEQYF

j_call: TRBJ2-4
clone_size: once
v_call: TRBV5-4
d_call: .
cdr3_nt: TGTGCCAGCAGCCTCAGACAGCCCGGAGTTACCAAAAACATTCAGTACTTC
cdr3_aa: CASSLRQPGVTKNIQYF